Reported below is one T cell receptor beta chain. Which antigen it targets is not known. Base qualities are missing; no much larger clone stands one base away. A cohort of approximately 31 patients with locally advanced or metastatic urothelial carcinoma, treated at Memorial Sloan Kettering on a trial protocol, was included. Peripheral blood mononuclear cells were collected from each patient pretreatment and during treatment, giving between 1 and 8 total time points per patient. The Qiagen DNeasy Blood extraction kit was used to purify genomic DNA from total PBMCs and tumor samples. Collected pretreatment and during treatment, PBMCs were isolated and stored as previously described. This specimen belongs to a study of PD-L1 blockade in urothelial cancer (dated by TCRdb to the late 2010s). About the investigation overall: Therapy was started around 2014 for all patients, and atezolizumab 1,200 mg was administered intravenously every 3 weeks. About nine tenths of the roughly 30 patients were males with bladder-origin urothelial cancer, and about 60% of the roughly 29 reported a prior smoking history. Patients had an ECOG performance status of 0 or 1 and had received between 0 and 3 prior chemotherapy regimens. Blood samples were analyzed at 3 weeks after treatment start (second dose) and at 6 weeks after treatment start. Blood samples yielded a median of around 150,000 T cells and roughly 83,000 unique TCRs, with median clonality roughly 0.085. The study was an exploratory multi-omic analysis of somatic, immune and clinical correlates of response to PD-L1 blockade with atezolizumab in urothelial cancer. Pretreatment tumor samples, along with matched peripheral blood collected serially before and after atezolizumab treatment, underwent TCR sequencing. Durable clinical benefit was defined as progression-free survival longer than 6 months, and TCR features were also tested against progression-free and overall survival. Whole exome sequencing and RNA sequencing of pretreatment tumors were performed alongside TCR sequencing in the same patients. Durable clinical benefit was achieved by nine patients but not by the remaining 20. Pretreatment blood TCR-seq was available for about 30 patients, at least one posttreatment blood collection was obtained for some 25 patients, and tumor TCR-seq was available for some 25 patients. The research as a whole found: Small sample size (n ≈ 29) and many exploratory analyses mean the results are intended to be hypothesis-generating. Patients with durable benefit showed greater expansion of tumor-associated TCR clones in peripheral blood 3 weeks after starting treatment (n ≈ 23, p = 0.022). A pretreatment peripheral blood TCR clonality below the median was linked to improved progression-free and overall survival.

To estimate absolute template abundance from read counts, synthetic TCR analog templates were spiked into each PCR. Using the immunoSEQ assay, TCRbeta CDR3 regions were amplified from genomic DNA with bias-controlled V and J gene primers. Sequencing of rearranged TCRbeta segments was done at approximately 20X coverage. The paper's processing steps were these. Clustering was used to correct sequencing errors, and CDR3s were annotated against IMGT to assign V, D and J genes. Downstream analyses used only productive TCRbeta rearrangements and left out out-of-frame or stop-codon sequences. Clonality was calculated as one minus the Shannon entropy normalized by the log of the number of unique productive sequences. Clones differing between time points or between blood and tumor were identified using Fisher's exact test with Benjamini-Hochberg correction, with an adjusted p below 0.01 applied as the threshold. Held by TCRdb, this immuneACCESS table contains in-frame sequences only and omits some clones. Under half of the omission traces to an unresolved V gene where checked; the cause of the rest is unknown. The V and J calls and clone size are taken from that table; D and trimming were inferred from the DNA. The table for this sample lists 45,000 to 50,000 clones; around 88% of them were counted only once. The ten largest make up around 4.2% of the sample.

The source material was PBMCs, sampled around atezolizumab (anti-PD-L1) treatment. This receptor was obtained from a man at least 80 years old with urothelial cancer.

The CDR3 is CASSQWAGLNTEAFF. The sequenced DNA is TGTGCCAGCAGCCAATGGGCGGGGTTGAACACTGAAGCTTTCTTT. The rearrangement joined TRBV4-2 to TRBJ1-1, with the D gene not confidently named. The germline ends are 10 bases apart after V is trimmed by 2 bases and J by 0 bases. CDR3 length: 15 amino acids, cysteine to phenylalanine. CDR3 DNA is the only sequence kept; it has 45 bases, read in frame from the first base. Sequences LGHNA (CDR1) and YNFKEQ (CDR2) are obtained from the germline V gene.